These 27 T cell receptor beta chains share one sample of origin, sequenced in a study of T-cell memory formation after mild COVID-19. Each CDR3 protein gets one entry after TCRdb re-called the 5' RACE reads with MiXCR. Of under 650,000 distinct CDR3 sequences listed, approximately 18% are singletons. Material for sequencing was PBMCs or a T cell subset sorted from them (not recorded which). The receptors shown here come from an adult woman who had mild COVID-19 (a few samples of this study predate the infection). Cell type and time point are not known.

This chain connects TRBV6-1 to TRBJ2-1; D uncertain. CDR3 size: 14 residues. Trimming removed 7 bases at V and 8 bases at J, with 18 bases between. Germline V gene sequence: CDR1 MNHNS, CDR2 SASEGT. The CDR3: CASTVWWRQDEQFF. For the CDR3, the DNA is TGTGCCAGCACCGTATGGTGGCGGCAAGATGAGCAGTTCTTC.

The J gene is TRBJ2-2, the V gene TRBV12-3 or TRBV12-4; 10 bases are a match to TRBD1. The CDR3 consists of 17 residues. Unmatched junction bases numbered 13, after V lost 7 bases and J lost 5 bases. The chain's CDR3 is CASNPGQGFSWTGELFF. The CDR3 coding sequence is TGTGCCAGCAATCCGGGACAGGGGTTTAGTTGGACCGGGGAGCTGTTTTTT.

This chain links TRBV12-3 or TRBV12-4 with TRBJ2-5; TRBD1 aligns across 12 bases. This CDR3 has 14 residues. V dropped 5 bases and J dropped 5; count of bases not matched to a gene: 3. CDR3 protein: CASSRGTGGETQYF. The CDR3 DNA reads TGTGCCAGCAGTCGTGGGACAGGGGGCGAGACCCAGTACTTC.

On this clonotype: A read error may account for a junction end that differs from germline. This rearrangement joins TRBV12-3 or TRBV12-4 to TRBJ1-5; 7 nucleotides line up with TRBD1. CDR3 length: 15 residues. CDR3 residues: CASSRRTGSDQPKHF. CDR3 DNA: TGTGCCAGCAGCCGAAGGACAGGATCGGACCAGCCCAAGCATTTT.

This clonotype has only a few counts. This rearrangement joins TRBV30 to TRBJ2-1; D is possibly TRBD1 or TRBD2 (5 bases each). Germline V lookup: CDR1 GTSNPN, CDR2 SVGIG (reference sequence). There are 18 residues in the CDR3. The V and J ends lost 2 bases and 10 bases respectively, with 30 bases between them. DNA of the CDR3: TGTGCCTGGAGTCGTCGGTTAACCGGGACGGCGCCGGCATGGGAGCAGTTCTTC. Translation gives CAWSRRLTGTAPAWEQFF.

The rearrangement joins TRBV6-2 or TRBV6-3 to TRBJ2-6; TRBD2 agrees at 9 bases. Germline V gene data show CDR1 as MNHEY and CDR2 as SVGEGT. V lost 9 bases, J lost 3 bases, and 6 bases stayed unmatched. This CDR3 region has 15 residues. DNA of the CDR3: TGTGCCAGTTCGGGACTAGCCTATGGGGCCAACGTCCTGACTTTC. Encoded protein: CASSGLAYGANVLTF.

In its sample, this clonotype was seen a few times. The CDR3 nucleotides are TGCAGTGCTAGAGAGAGTAGAAAGCGGTACTCCTACGAGCAGTACTTC. It is translated as CSARESRKRYSYEQYF. This chain uses TRBV20-1 with TRBJ2-7; D perhaps matches TRBD2 (5 bases). This CDR3 contains 16 residues. Per germline, CDR1 DFQATT and CDR2 SNEGSKA (reference sequence). Trimming left V 0 bases short and J 0 bases short, with 15 bases between.

This clonotype was seen a handful of times. The gene calls are TRBV7-9 and TRBJ1-2, with 12 bases aligning to TRBD1. This CDR3 is built from 15 residues. V was pared by 4 bases and J by 8 bases, with 8 bases of the junction left unmatched. In germline, CDR1 is SEHNR, CDR2 FQNEAQ (reference sequence). The CDR3 sequence is CASSYPGTGGEGYTF. CDR3 nucleotide sequence: TGTGCCAGCAGCTACCCCGGGACAGGGGGCGAGGGCTACACCTTC.

This chain uses TRBV6-1 with TRBJ1-2, with D perhaps matching TRBD1 (5 bases). This CDR3 region has 14 residues. Germline V CDR1 and CDR2: MNHNS, SASEGT. The V and J ends lost 1 base and 8 bases respectively, with 14 bases between them. DNA of the CDR3: TGTGCCAGCAGTGAAGGGTGGCAGGGATTGGGCTACACCTTC. Amino acid sequence: CASSEGWQGLGYTF.

This clonotype was counted only a few times. The V gene is TRBV5-6, the J gene TRBJ1-5; D is undetermined. Germline V lookup: CDR1 SGHDT, CDR2 YYEEEE. This CDR3 spans 14 amino acids. The germline V and J ends were trimmed by 4 bases and 5 bases, with 13 bases remaining between them. CDR3 region: CASSLRALDQPQHF. CDR3 DNA sequence: TGTGCCAGCAGCCTTAGGGCCCTGGATCAGCCCCAGCATTTT.

Only a few counts were recorded for this clonotype. The rearrangement joins TRBV5-1 to TRBJ2-1; D is undetermined. The V gene lost 4 bases and the J gene lost 14 bases, with 19 bases spanning the gap. CDR1 is SGHRS, CDR2 YFSETQ, per germline. This CDR3 has 13 residues. The CDR3 sequence is CASSPGQPGEEFF. In DNA form, the CDR3 reads TGCGCCAGCAGCCCCGGGCAGCCTGGAGAGGAGTTCTTC.

This clonotype appeared a single time. The chain joins TRBV24-1 to TRBJ2-3; D is undetermined. Per the germline V gene, CDR1 is KGHDR and CDR2 is SFDVKD. This CDR3 region has 13 residues. Deletions cut 0 bases from V and 7 bases from J, with 7 bases between. DNA of the CDR3: TGTGCCACCAGTGATTTGGATCCGAATACGCAGTATTTT. It yields the protein CATSDLDPNTQYF.

This clonotype was seen many times. The V gene is TRBV7-9, the J gene TRBJ2-7; the match to TRBD1 covers 9 bases. CDR3 size: 16 residues. Germline-derived CDR1 and CDR2 are SEHNR and FQNEAQ (reference sequence). Trimming took 4 bases from V and 5 from J; bases not matched to a gene: 12. The CDR3 DNA follows: TGTGCCAGCAGCTCTGTAGACACAGGGGGCAAGAACGAGCAGTACTTC. Translation: CASSSVDTGGKNEQYF.

This chain joins TRBV6-2 or TRBV6-3 and TRBJ2-3; D ambiguous. This CDR3 region has 12 residues. In germline, CDR1 is MNHEY, CDR2 SVGEGT. Between the trimmed V and J ends, which lost 0 bases and 11 bases, there was a span of 9 bases. The CDR3 is CASSYSKSQQYF. The DNA for the CDR3 is TGTGCCAGCAGTTACTCTAAAAGTCAGCAGTATTTT.

This clonotype was detected many times. The rearrangement links TRBV7-2 to TRBJ2-1; D is perhaps TRBD2 (5 bases). This CDR3 is 15 amino acids long. The V gene's germline CDR1 is SGHTA and CDR2 FQGNSA. Between the trimmed V and J ends, which lost 4 bases and 7 bases, there was a span of 17 bases. CDR3 protein: CASSSGLVGGNEQFF. In nucleotides, the CDR3 is TGTGCCAGCAGCTCAGGACTTGTCGGAGGAAATGAGCAGTTCTTC.

In this sample, this clonotype turned up a few times. The V gene is TRBV4-1, the J gene TRBJ2-6, with no clear D. The CDR3 spans 16 residues. V dropped 2 bases and J dropped 4 bases, with 12 bases sitting between them. CDR1 is MGHRA, CDR2 YSYEKL, per germline. Here the CDR3 DNA reads TGCGCCAGCAGCCAACCCTCCTGGGTAGGGGCCAACGTCCTGACTTTC. Encoded protein: CASSQPSWVGANVLTF.

The chain uses TRBV7-2 and TRBJ2-7; 11 bases are shared with TRBD2. The CDR3 has 18 residues. CDR1 and CDR2 from the germline V gene are SGHTA and FQGNSA. Losses at the gene ends were 1 base for V and 9 bases for J; bases not matched to a gene: 17. The chain's CDR3 is CASSLVASGGSDTTRQYF. The CDR3 nucleotides read TGTGCCAGCAGCTTAGTCGCTAGCGGGGGGAGCGATACTACGAGGCAGTACTTC.

This clonotype was observed a few times. As DNA, the CDR3 is TGTGCCAGCAGCTCCGGTGAGACAGAACGAAATGAAAAACTGTTTTTT. It encodes CASSSGETERNEKLFF. The chain uses TRBV11-2 and TRBJ1-4; the D gene is possibly TRBD1 (5 bases). Trimming left V 4 bases short and J 5 bases short, with 17 bases between. The CDR3 has 16 residues. Germline assignment: CDR1 SGHAT and CDR2 FQNNGV. Based on the CDR3 plus reference TRBV11-2 and TRBJ1-4, the full variable domain is EAGVAQSPRYKIIEKRQSVAFWCNPISGHATLYWYQQILGQGPKLLIQFQNNGVVDDSQLPKDRFSAERLKGVDSTLKIQPAKLEDSAVYLCASSSGETERNEKLFFGSGTQLSVL.

The chain couples TRBV11-2 to TRBJ1-2, with 10 positions matching TRBD1. Germline V lookup: CDR1 SGHAT, CDR2 FQNNGV. CDR3 length: 17 amino acids. V was clipped by 0 bases and J by 6 bases; unmatched bases: 10. The CDR3 protein is CASSLDRTGGDSHGYTF. For the CDR3, the DNA is TGTGCCAGCAGCTTAGATCGGACAGGGGGGGATTCTCATGGCTACACCTTC.

The chain carries TRBV19 and TRBJ2-7; D could derive from TRBD1 or TRBD2 (5 bases each). Germline CDR1 and CDR2: LNHDA and SQIVND (reference sequence). This CDR3 spans 14 amino acids. The germline V and J ends were trimmed by 3 bases and 7 bases, with 16 bases remaining between them. CDR3 residues: CASSIGTSPEEQYF. The CDR3 nucleotides read TGTGCCAGTAGTATTGGGACGTCCCCGGAGGAGCAGTACTTC.

This clonotype was found once. The chain employs TRBV4-3 and TRBJ2-1; 9 bases agree with TRBD2. The CDR3 has 15 amino acids. V shed 0 bases and J 10 bases; nucleotides not matched to a gene: 7. The germline gives CDR1 LGHNA, CDR2 YSLEER. CDR3 residues: CASSQDSVAGVEQFF. Here the CDR3 DNA reads TGCGCCAGCAGCCAAGATTCGGTAGCGGGAGTAGAGCAGTTCTTC.

This rearrangement joins TRBV7-2 to TRBJ2-7; D unresolved. This CDR3 is 15 amino acids long. Germline CDR1 SGHTA, CDR2 FQGNSA. The ends were cut back, 6 bases at V and 5 bases at J, with 20 bases in the middle. The CDR3 nucleotides read TGTGCCAGCAGTTTCCCGGGCCTCAGGTCCCACGAGCAGTACTTC. Its translation: CASSFPGLRSHEQYF. Looking up the rest from reference TRBV7-2 and TRBJ2-7 gives the full variable domain: GAGVSQSPSNKVTEKGKDVELRCDPISGHTALYWYRQSLGQGLEFLIYFQGNSAPDKSGLPSDRFSAERTGGSVSTLTIQRTQQEDSAVYLCASSFPGLRSHEQYFGPGTRLTVT.

At least ten counts were recorded for this clonotype. V is TRBV12-3 or TRBV12-4 and J is TRBJ2-1, with 9 bases aligning to TRBD2. CDR3 length equals 15 residues. The V gene end was trimmed by 7 bases and the J gene end by 6 bases; junction bases not matched to a gene: 10. Here the CDR3 reads CASMAGLASSNEQFF. The CDR3 DNA sequence: TGTGCCAGCATGGCGGGACTAGCTTCGAGCAATGAGCAGTTCTTC.

This clonotype was detected only a few times. The J gene is TRBJ1-1, the V gene TRBV12-3 or TRBV12-4; 7 bases match TRBD1. V dropped 1 base and J dropped 1; count of bases not matched to a gene: 12. This CDR3 region has 18 residues. CDR3 loop: CASSLVWTGRGSNTEAFF. The CDR3, as DNA: TGTGCCAGCAGTTTAGTGTGGACAGGCCGAGGGTCGAACACTGAAGCTTTCTTT.

Many counts were recorded for this clonotype. The chain carries TRBV27 and TRBJ2-7; 7 bases line up with TRBD2. Germline V CDR1 and CDR2: MNHEY, SMNVEV (reference sequence). CDR3 size: 14 residues. V lost 5 bases, J lost 6 bases, and 10 bases stayed unmatched. CDR3 DNA sequence: TGTGCCAGCAGTCCGGGGGGAGGAGGCAGCGAGCAGTACTTC. This encodes CASSPGGGGSEQYF.

This clonotype was observed a handful of times. The chain couples TRBV20-1 to TRBJ2-1; TRBD2 matches at 8 bases. The germline CDR1 and CDR2 sequences are DFQATT and SNEGSKA (reference sequence). This CDR3 spans 15 amino acids. J gave up 1 base and V 3 bases, and 5 bases lay outside the gene matches. CDR3 sequence reads: CSASIASGSYNEQFF. DNA of the CDR3: TGCAGTGCTAGTATCGCTAGCGGGTCCTACAATGAGCAGTTCTTC.

The chain has TRBV6-2 or TRBV6-3 and TRBJ2-1; D remains unclear. This CDR3 comprises 15 residues. CDR1 is MNHEY, CDR2 SVGEGT, per germline. Trimming stripped 5 bases from V and 3 bases from J, with 14 bases between. The CDR3 spells CASSPQAFSYNEQFF. Written as DNA, the CDR3 is TGTGCCAGCAGTCCCCAGGCGTTCAGCTACAATGAGCAGTTCTTC.